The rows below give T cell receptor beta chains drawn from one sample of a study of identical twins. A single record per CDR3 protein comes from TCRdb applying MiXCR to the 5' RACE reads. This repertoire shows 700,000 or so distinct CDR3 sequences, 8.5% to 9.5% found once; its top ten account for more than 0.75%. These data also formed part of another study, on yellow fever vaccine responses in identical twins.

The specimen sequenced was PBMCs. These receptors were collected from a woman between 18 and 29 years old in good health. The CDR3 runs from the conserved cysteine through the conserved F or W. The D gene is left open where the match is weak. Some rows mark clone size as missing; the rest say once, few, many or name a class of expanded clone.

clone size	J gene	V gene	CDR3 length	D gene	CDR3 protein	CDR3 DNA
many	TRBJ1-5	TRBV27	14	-	CASKLGSGNQPQHF	TGTGCCAGCAAGCTCGGGAGCGGCAATCAGCCCCAGCATTTT
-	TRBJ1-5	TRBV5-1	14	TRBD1	CASSIDRGGQPQHF	TGCGCCAGCAGCATCGACAGGGGCGGCCAGCCCCAGCATTTT
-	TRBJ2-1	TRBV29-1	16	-	CSVEDPARGSYNEQFF	TGCAGCGTTGAAGATCCCGCGAGAGGCTCCTACAATGAGCAGTTCTTC
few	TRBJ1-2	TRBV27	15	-	CASSSPSSGLYGYTF	TGTGCCAGCAGTTCCCCATCATCGGGGTTATATGGCTACACCTTC
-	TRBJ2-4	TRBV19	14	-	CASKTAAAKNIQYF	TGTGCCAGTAAGACAGCGGCAGCCAAAAACATTCAGTACTTC
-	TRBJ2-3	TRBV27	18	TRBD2	CASSSPELGSGRTDTQYF	TGTGCCAGCAGTTCCCCAGAACTGGGGAGCGGGAGAACAGATACGCAGTATTTT
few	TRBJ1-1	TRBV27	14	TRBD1	CASTTTGWDTEAFF	TGTGCCAGCACCACGACAGGGTGGGACACTGAAGCTTTCTTT
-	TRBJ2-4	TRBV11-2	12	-	CASSLTRDIQYF	TGTGCCAGCAGCCTTACCAGGGACATTCAGTACTTC
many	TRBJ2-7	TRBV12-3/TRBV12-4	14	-	CASSFRGTLYEQYF	TGTGCCAGCAGTTTTAGGGGCACACTCTACGAGCAGTACTTC
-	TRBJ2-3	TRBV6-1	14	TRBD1	CASSRPTGPDTQYF	TGTGCCAGCAGCCGACCGACAGGGCCAGATACGCAGTATTTT
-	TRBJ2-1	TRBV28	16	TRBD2	CASRTGGGTFIHEQFF	TGTGCCAGCAGAACCGGCGGGGGGACTTTTATCCATGAGCAGTTCTTC
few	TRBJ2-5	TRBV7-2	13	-	CASSLNVFGTQYF	TGTGCCAGCAGCTTAAATGTTTTTGGGACCCAGTACTTC
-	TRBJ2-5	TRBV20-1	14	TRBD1	CSAQGARGDETQYF	TGCAGCGCACAGGGGGCGCGAGGGGATGAGACCCAGTACTTC
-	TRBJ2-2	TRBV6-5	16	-	CASSYFADLPTGELFF	TGTGCCAGCAGTTACTTCGCGGATCTTCCCACCGGGGAGCTGTTTTTT
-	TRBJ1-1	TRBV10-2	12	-	CASSEEGVEAFF	TGCGCCAGCAGTGAGGAGGGGGTCGAAGCTTTCTTT
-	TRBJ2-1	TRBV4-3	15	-	CASSSDRLMSNEQFF	TGCGCCAGCAGCTCAGACAGGTTGATGTCCAATGAGCAGTTCTTC
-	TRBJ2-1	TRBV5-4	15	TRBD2	CASSPGLALIDEQFF	TGTGCCAGCAGCCCGGGACTAGCCCTCATCGATGAGCAGTTCTTC
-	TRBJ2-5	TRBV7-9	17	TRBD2	CASSHPIIAGVVETQYF	TGTGCCAGCAGCCATCCTATTATAGCGGGAGTTGTGGAGACCCAGTACTTC
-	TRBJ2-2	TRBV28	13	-	CASSMKNTGELFF	TGTGCCAGCAGTATGAAGAACACCGGGGAGCTGTTTTTT
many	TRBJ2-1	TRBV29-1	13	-	CSVGRSSYNEQFF	TGCAGCGTTGGCAGGAGCTCCTACAATGAGCAGTTCTTC
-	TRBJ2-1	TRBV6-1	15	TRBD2	CASSPGGAFYNEQFF	TGTGCCAGCAGTCCCGGGGGGGCCTTTTACAATGAGCAGTTCTTC
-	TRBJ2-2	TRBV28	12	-	CASGAGAGELFF	TGTGCGAGTGGTGCTGGGGCCGGGGAGCTGTTTTTT
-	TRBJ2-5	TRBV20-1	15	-	CSARDRNPTWETQYF	TGCAGTGCTAGAGATCGGAACCCGACCTGGGAGACCCAGTACTTC
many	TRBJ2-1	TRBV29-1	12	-	CSVGELAIEQFF	TGCAGCGTTGGTGAACTAGCCATTGAGCAGTTCTTC
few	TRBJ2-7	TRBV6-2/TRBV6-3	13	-	CASSYSPGSEQYF	TGTGCCAGCAGTTACTCCCCCGGTTCCGAGCAGTACTTC
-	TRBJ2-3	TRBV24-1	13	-	CATGSGSTDTQYF	TGTGCCACCGGGAGCGGGAGCACAGATACGCAGTATTTT
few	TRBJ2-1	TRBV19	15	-	CASSRPRALAAEQFF	TGTGCCAGTAGTCGACCCCGGGCCCTCGCGGCTGAGCAGTTCTTC
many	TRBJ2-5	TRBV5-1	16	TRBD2	CASSLDGGRVQETQYF	TGCGCCAGCAGCTTGGACGGCGGGAGGGTCCAAGAGACCCAGTACTTC
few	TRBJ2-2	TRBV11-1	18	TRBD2	CASSLLGPGLAHTGELFF	TGTGCCAGCAGCTTATTGGGACCGGGACTAGCACACACCGGGGAGCTGTTTTTT
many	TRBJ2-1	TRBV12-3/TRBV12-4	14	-	CASSVARPPNEQFF	TGTGCCAGCAGCGTAGCTAGGCCCCCCAATGAGCAGTTCTTC
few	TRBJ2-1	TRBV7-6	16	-	CASSPQLDRNYNEQFF	TGTGCCAGCAGTCCACAGCTAGACAGGAACTACAATGAGCAGTTCTTC
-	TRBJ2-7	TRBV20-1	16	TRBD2	CSARGAGTRHPFEQYF	TGCAGTGCTAGAGGAGCCGGGACTAGACATCCCTTCGAGCAGTACTTC
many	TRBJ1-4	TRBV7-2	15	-	CASSSGQKSNEKLFF	TGTGCCAGCAGCTCAGGACAGAAATCTAATGAAAAACTGTTTTTT
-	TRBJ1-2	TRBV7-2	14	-	CASKFDSLGGGYTF	TGTGCCAGCAAGTTCGACAGCCTAGGGGGGGGCTACACCTTC
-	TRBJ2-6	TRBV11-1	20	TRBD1	CASSRARQGAVHSGANVLTF	TGTGCCAGCAGCCGTGCACGGCAGGGGGCTGTGCACTCTGGGGCCAACGTCCTGACTTTC
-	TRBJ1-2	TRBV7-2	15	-	CASSLVTPANYGYTF	TGTGCCAGCAGCTTAGTCACACCCGCTAACTATGGCTACACCTTC
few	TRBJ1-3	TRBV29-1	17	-	CSVEEGMSGADGNTIYF	TGCAGCGTTGAAGAGGGAATGAGCGGGGCAGACGGAAACACCATATATTTT
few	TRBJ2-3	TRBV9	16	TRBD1	CASSVVGQGASDTQYF	TGTGCCAGCAGCGTAGTCGGACAGGGGGCTTCGGATACGCAGTATTTT
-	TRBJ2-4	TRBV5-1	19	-	CASSLGAGPPFGAKNIQYF	TGCGCCAGCAGCTTGGGTGCGGGGCCCCCCTTCGGGGCCAAAAACATTCAGTACTTC
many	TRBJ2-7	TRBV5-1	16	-	CASSPQTQRYSYEQYF	TGCGCCAGCAGCCCACAGACTCAACGATACTCCTACGAGCAGTACTTC
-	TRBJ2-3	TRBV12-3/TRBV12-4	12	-	CASTEGGYTQYF	TGTGCCAGCACCGAGGGGGGGTATACGCAGTATTTT
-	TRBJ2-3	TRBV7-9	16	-	CASSLGAVSSTDTQYF	TGTGCCAGCAGCTTAGGTGCAGTTTCTAGCACAGATACGCAGTATTTT
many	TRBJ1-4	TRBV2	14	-	CASSDRRLNEKLFF	TGTGCCAGCAGCGACAGGAGACTTAATGAAAAACTGTTTTTT
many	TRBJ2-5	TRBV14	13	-	CASSQDYTGTQYF	TGTGCCAGCAGCCAAGATTACACGGGGACCCAGTACTTC
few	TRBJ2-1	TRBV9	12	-	CASSAIGGLQFF	TGTGCCAGCAGCGCCATAGGGGGGTTACAGTTCTTC
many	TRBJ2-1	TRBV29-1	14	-	CSADPRKTFNEQFF	TGCAGCGCCGACCCAAGGAAGACTTTCAATGAGCAGTTCTTC